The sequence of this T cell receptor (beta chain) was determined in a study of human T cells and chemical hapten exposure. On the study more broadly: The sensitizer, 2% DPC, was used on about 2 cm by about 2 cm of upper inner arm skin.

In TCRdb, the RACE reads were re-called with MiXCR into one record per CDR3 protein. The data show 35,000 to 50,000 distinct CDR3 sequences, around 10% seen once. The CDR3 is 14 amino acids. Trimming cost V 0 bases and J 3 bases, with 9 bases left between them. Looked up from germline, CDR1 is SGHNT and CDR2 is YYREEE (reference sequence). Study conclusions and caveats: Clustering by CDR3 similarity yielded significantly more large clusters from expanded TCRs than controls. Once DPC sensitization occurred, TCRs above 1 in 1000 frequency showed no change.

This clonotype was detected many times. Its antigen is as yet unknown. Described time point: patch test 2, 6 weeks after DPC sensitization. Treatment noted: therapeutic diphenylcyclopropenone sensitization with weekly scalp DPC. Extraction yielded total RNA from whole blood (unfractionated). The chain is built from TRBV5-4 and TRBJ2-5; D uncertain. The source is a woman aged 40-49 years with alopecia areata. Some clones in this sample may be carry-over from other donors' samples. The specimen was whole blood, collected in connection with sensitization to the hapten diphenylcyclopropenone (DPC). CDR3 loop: CASSLAGREETQYF. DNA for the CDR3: TGTGCCAGCAGCTTGGCCGGTAGGGAAGAGACCCAGTACTTC.